A selection of T cell receptor beta chains follows, all from one sample in a study of blood T cell repertoires in COVID-19. The table came from immunoSEQ multiplex PCR; TCRdb's copy has only in-frame clones and leaves some out. This table holds about 290,000 clones, 89% found once. The source material was peripheral blood. These receptors originate from a woman aged 25 to 39 with COVID-19, enrolled during active disease. Each CDR3 is given with its conserved first and last residue. Each record gives: clone size, D gene, J gene, V gene, CDR3 DNA, CDR3 protein. The D gene is left open where the match is weak. Expanded clones are given a class, and other clones once, few, many or no size at all.

once	.	TRBJ1-3	TRBV7-8	TGTGCCAGCAGCTTGTCAGGGATCTCTGGAAACACCATATATTTT	CASSLSGISGNTIYF
.	TRBD2	TRBJ2-5	TRBV6-5	TGTGCCAGCCGTCGGGAGGGCTCAAAGACCCAGTACTTC	CASRREGSKTQYF
.	TRBD2	TRBJ2-2	TRBV6-2/TRBV6-3	TGTGCCAGCAGATACGAACTAGCGGGGAGCACCGGGGAGCTGTTTTTT	CASRYELAGSTGELFF
.	.	TRBJ2-5	TRBV7-7	TGTGCCAGCAGCTCGTCCCCCCCCGGGTTAAGAGAGACCCAGTACTTC	CASSSSPPGLRETQYF
.	.	TRBJ1-5	TRBV27	TGTGCCAGCAGTTTAAGGGGCAGCAATCAGCCCCAGCATTTT	CASSLRGSNQPQHF
.	.	TRBJ2-7	TRBV19	TGTGCCAGTAGTATGTGGCACCTCTACGAGCAGTACTTC	CASSMWHLYEQYF
.	TRBD1	TRBJ1-1	TRBV6-5	TGTGCCAGCATAGAGGGACAGGGGATCACTGAAGCTTTCTTT	CASIEGQGITEAFF
.	TRBD2	TRBJ2-2	TRBV30	TGTGCCTGGAGCCCCGGGGGGGCGAACACCGGGGAGCTGTTTTTT	CAWSPGGANTGELFF
.	TRBD2	TRBJ2-3	TRBV5-4	TGTGCCAGCAGCTTGGATCTAGCGGGGGGGCAAGATACGCAGTATTTT	CASSLDLAGGQDTQYF
.	.	TRBJ1-2	TRBV27	TGTGCCAGCAACATGTCAAATAGGGGACTCAACTATGGCTACACCTTC	CASNMSNRGLNYGYTF
.	.	TRBJ2-2	TRBV10-1	TGCGCCAGCAAGCGGGCAACGAACACCGGGGAGCTGTTTTTT	CASKRATNTGELFF
.	TRBD1	TRBJ2-5	TRBV6-1	TGTGCCAGCAGTGACCGGACAGGGCGGCAAGAGACCCAGTACTTC	CASSDRTGRQETQYF
few	TRBD2	TRBJ2-2	TRBV10-1	TGCGCCAGCAGTGACGGCGGGAGGAACACCGGGGAGCTGTTTTTT	CASSDGGRNTGELFF